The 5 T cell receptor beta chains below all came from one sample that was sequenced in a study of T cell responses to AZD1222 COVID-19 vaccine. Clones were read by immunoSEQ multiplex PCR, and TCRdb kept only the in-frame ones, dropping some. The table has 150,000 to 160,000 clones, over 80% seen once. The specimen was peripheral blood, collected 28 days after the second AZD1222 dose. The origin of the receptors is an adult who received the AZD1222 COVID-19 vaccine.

The CDR3 sequence: CASRGQGAFTEAFF. The CDR3, as DNA: TGTGCCAGCAGGGGACAGGGGGCGTTCACTGAAGCTTTCTTT. This chain links TRBV6-5 with TRBJ1-1; 12 nucleotides line up with TRBD1. Trimming took 6 bases from V and 4 from J; bases not matched to a gene: 3. CDR3 length equals 14 residues. Germline V lookup: CDR1 MNHEY, CDR2 SVGAGI.

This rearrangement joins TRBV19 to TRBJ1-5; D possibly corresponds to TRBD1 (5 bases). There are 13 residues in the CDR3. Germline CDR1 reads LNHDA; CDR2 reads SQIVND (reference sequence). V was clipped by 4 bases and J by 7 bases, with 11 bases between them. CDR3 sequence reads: CASSSRDRQPQHF. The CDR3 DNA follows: TGTGCCAGTAGTAGCAGGGATCGCCAGCCCCAGCATTTT.

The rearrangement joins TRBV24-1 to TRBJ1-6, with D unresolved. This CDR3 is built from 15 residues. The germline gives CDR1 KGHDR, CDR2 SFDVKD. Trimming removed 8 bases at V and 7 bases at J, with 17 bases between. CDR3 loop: CATIENRVGNSPLHF. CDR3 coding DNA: TGTGCCACCATCGAAAATCGGGTCGGAAATTCACCCCTCCACTTT.

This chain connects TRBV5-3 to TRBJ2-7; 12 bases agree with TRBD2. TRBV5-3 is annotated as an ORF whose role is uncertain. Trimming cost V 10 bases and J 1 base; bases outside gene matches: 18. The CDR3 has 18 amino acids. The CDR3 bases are TGTGCCCCAGAGGGTTTCCAGGTCGGGACTAGCGGGTCCTACGAGCAGTACTTC. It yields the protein CAPEGFQVGTSGSYEQYF.

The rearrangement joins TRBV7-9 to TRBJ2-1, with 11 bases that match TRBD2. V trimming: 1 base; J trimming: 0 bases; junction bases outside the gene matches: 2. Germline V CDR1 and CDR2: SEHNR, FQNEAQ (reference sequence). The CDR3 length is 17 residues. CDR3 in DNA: TGTGCCAGCAGCTTAGGACTAGCGGGAATCTCCTACAATGAGCAGTTCTTC. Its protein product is CASSLGLAGISYNEQFF.